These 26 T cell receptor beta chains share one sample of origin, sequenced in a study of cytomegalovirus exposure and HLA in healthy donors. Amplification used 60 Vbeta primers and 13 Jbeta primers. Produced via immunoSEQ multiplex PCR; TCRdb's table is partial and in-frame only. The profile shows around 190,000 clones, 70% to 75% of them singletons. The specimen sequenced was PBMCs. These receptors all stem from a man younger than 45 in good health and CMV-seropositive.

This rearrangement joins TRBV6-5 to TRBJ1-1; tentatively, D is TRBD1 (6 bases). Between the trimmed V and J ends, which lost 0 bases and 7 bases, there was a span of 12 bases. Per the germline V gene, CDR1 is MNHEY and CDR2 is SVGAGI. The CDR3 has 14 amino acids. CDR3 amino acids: CASSYSMGAGEAFF. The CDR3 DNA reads TGTGCCAGCAGTTACTCTATGGGGGCGGGTGAAGCTTTCTTT.

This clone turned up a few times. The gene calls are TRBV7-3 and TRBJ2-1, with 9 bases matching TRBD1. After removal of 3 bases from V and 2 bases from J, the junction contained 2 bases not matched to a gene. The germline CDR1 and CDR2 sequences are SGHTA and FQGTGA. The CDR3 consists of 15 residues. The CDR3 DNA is TGTGCCAGCAGCTTGGGGGACAGGGCCTACAATGAGCAGTTCTTC. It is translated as CASSLGDRAYNEQFF.

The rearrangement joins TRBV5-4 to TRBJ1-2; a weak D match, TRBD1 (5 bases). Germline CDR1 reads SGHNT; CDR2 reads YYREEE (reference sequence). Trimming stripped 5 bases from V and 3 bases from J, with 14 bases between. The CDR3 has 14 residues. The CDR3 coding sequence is TGTGCCAGCAGGCGGATGGGGCAGGACTATGGCTACACCTTC. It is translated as CASRRMGQDYGYTF.

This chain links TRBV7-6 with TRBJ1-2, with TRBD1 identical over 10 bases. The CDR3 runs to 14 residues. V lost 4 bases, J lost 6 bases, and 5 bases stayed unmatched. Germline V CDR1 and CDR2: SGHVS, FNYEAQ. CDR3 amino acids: CASSSRQGADGYTF. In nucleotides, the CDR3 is TGTGCCAGCAGCTCCAGACAGGGGGCAGATGGCTACACCTTC.

This chain's CDR3 is CASSFDSFGNTIYF. DNA of the CDR3: TGTGCCAGCAGTTTTGACAGTTTTGGAAACACCATATATTTT. The V gene is TRBV5-4, the J gene TRBJ1-3, with D perhaps TRBD1 (5 bases). V lost 5 bases and J lost 3, with 12 bases in between. The CDR3 totals 14 residues. Germline V gene lookup returns CDR1 SGHNT and CDR2 YYREEE (reference sequence).

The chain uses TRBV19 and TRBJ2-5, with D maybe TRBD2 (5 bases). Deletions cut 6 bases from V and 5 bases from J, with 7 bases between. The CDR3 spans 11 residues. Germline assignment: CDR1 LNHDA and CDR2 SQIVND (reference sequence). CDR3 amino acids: CASRWRETQYF. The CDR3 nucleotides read TGTGCCAGTAGATGGAGGGAGACCCAGTACTTC.

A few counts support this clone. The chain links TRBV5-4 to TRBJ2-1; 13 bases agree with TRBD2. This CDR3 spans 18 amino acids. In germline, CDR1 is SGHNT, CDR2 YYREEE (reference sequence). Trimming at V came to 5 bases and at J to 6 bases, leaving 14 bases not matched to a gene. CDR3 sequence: CASRLVRTSGGPSNEQFF. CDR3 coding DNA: TGTGCCAGCAGGTTAGTCCGGACTAGCGGGGGCCCTAGCAATGAGCAGTTCTTC. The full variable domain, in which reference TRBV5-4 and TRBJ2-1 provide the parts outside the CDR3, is ETGVTQSPTHLIKTRGQQVTLRCSSQSGHNTVSWYQQALGQGPQFIFQYYREEENGRGNFPPRFSGLQFPNYSSELNVNALELDDSALYLCASRLVRTSGGPSNEQFFGPGTRLTVL.

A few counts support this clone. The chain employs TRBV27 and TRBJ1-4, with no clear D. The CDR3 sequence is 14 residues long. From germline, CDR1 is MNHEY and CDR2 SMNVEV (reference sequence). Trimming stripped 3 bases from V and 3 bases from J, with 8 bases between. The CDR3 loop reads CASSFSQANEKLFF. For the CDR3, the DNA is TGTGCCAGCAGTTTCTCCCAGGCTAATGAAAAACTGTTTTTT.

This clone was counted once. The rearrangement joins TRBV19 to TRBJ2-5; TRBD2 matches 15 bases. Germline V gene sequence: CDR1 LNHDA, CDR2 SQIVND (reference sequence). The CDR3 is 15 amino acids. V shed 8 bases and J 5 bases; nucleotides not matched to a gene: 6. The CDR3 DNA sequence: TGTGCCAGTGGTGGACTAGCGGGGGGGCCGGAGACCCAGTACTTC. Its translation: CASGGLAGGPETQYF.

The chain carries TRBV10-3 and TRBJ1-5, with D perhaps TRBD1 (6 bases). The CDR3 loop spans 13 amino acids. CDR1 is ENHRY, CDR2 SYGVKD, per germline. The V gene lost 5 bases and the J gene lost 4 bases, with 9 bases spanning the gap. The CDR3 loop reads CAISRTENQPQHF. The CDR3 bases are TGTGCCATCAGTCGGACAGAAAATCAGCCCCAGCATTTT.

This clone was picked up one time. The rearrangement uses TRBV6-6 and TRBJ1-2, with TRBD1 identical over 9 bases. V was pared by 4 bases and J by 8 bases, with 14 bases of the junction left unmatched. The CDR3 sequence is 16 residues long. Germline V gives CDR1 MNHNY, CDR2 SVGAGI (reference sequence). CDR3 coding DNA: TGTGCCAGCAGTTCCACATTAGGGACAGGGATCACGGGCTACACCTTC. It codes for CASSSTLGTGITGYTF.

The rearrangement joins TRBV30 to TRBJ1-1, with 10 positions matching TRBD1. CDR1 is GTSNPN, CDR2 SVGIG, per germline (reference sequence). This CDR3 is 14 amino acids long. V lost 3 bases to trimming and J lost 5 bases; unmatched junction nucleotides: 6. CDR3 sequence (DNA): TGTGCCTGGAGGCAGACAGGGGGCCATACTGAAGCTTTCTTT. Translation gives CAWRQTGGHTEAFF.

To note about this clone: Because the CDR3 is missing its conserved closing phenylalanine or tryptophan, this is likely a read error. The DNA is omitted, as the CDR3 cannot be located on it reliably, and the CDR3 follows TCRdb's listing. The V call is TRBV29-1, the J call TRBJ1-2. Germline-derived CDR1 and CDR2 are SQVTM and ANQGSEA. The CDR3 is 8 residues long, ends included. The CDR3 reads CSVDSGLV.

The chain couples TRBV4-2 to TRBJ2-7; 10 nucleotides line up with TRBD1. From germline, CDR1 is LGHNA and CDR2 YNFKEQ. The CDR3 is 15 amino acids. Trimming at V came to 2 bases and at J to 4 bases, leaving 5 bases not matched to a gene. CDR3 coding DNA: TGTGCCAGCAGCCAAACTTGGGACAGGGGATACGAGCAGTACTTC. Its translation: CASSQTWDRGYEQYF.

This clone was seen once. CDR3 region: CSISLATEAFF. For the CDR3, the DNA is TGCAGTATTTCCTTGGCCACTGAAGCTTTCTTT. The J gene is TRBJ1-1, the V gene TRBV29-1; D is unresolved. This CDR3 region has 11 residues. Germline loops: CDR1 SQVTM, CDR2 ANQGSEA.

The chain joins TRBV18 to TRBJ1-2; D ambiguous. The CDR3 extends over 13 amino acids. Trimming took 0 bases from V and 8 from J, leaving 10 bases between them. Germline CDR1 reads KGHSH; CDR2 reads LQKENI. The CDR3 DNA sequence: TGTGCCAGCTCACCACCGACGAAGAGGGGCTACACCTTC. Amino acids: CASSPPTKRGYTF.

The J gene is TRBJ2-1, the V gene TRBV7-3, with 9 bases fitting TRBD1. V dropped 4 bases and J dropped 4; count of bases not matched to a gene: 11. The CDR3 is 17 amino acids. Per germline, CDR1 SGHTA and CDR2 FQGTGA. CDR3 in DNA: TGTGCCAGCAGCTCAAGAACAAACAGGGGGCTTTACAATGAGCAGTTCTTC. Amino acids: CASSSRTNRGLYNEQFF.

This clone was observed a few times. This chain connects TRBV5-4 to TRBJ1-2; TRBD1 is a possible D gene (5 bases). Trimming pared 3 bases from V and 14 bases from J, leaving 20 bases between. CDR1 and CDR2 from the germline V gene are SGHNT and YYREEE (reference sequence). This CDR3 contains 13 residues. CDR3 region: CASSSSAARVTTF. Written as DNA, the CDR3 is TGTGCCAGCAGCTCCTCCGCGGCCAGGGTGACGACCTTC.

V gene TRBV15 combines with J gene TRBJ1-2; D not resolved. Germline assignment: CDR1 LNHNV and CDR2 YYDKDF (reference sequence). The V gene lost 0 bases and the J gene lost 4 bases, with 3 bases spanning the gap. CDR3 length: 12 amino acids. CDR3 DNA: TGTGCCACCAGCAGAGACGGCTATGGCTACACCTTC. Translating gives CATSRDGYGYTF.

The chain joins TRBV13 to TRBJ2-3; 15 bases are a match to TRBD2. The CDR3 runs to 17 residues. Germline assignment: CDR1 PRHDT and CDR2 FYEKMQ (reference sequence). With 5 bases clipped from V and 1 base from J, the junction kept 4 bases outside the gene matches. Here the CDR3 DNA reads TGTGCCAGCAGCCGGACTAGCGGGGGGGCCGGCACAGATACGCAGTATTTT. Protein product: CASSRTSGGAGTDTQYF.

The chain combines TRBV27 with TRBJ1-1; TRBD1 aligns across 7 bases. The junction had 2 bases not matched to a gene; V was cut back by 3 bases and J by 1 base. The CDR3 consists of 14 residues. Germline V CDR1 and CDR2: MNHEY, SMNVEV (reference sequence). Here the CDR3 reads CASSFRQGNTEAFF. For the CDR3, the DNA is TGTGCCAGCAGTTTTAGACAGGGGAACACTGAAGCTTTCTTT.

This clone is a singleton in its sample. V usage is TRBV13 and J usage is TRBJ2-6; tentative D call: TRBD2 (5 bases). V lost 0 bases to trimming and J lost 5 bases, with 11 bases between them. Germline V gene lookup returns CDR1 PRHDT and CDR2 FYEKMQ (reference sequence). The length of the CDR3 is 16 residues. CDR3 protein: CASSLGPGMRANVLTF. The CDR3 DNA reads TGTGCCAGCAGCTTAGGGCCCGGGATGCGGGCCAACGTCCTGACTTTC.

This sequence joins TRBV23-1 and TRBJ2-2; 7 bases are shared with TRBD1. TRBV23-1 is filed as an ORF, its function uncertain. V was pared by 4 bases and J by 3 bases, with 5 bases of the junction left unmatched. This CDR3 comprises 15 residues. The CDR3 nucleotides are TGCGCCAGCAGTCCCGGGACAGAAGACACCGGGGAGCTGTTTTTT. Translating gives CASSPGTEDTGELFF.

This CDR3 reads CASGLGSGPTYEQYF. Written as DNA, the CDR3 is TGTGCTAGTGGTTTGGGTAGCGGACCAACCTACGAGCAGTACTTC. This chain uses TRBV12-5 with TRBJ2-7; possible D gene TRBD2, 6 bases. CDR1 LGHNT and CDR2 FRNRAP come from the germline V gene. The CDR3 has 15 amino acids. Trimming cost V 1 base and J 2 bases, with 12 bases left between them. Supplemented by reference TRBV12-5 and TRBJ2-7, the full variable domain reads DARVTQTPRHKVTEMGQEVTMRCQPILGHNTVFWYRQTMMQGLELLAYFRNRAPLDDSGMPKDRFSAEMPDATLATLKIQPSEPRDSAVYFCASGLGSGPTYEQYFGPGTRLTVT.

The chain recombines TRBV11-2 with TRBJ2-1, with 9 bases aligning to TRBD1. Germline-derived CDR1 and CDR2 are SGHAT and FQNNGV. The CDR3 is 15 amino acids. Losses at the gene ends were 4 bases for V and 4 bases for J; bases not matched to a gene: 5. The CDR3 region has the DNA TGTGCCAGCAGCTCCCGACAGGGGGGTTACAATGAGCAGTTCTTC. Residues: CASSSRQGGYNEQFF.

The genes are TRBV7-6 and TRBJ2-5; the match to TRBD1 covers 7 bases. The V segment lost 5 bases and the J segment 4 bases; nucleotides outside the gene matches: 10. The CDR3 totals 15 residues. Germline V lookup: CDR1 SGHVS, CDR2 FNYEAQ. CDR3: CASSKSWTGPETQYF. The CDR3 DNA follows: TGTGCCAGCAGCAAATCCTGGACAGGTCCAGAGACCCAGTACTTC.